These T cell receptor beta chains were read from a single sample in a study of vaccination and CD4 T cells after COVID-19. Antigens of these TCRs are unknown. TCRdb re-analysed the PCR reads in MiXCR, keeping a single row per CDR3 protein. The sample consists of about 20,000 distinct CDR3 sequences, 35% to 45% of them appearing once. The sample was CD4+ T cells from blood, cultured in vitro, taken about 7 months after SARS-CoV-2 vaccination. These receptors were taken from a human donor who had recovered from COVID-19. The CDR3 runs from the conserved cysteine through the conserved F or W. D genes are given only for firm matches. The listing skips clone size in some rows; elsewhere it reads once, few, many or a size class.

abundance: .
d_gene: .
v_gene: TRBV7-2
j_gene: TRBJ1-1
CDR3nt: TGTGCCAGCAGCTTTCGGGGGGCCCCGTGGGCTTTCTTT
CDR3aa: CASSFRGAPWAFF

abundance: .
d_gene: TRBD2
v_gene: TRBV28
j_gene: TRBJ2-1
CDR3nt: TGTGCCAGCAGTTACCCGGGACTAGCGGGAGGATATTATGAGCAGTTCTTC
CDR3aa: CASSYPGLAGGYYEQFF

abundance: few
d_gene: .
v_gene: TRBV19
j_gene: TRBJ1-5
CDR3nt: TGTGCCAGTACCCGCCCCGGGAGGACGGGGCAGCCCCAGCATTTT
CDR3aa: CASTRPGRTGQPQHF

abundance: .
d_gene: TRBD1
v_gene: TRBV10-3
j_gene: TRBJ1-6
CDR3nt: TGTGCCATCAGACCGGACAGGGAGGTTTATTCACCCCTCCACTTT
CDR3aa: CAIRPDREVYSPLHF

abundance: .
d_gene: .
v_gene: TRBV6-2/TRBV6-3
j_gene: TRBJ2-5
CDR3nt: TGTGCCAGCAATAAGGGTAGCGGATACCAAGAGACCCAGTACTTC
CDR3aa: CASNKGSGYQETQYF

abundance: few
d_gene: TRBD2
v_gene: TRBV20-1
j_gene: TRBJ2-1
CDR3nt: TGCAGTGCGGTTAGCGGGAGGGCCAGGTGGATCTACAATGAGCAGTTCTTC
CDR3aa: CSAVSGRARWIYNEQFF

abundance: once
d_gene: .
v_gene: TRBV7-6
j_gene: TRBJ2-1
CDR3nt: TGTGCCAGCAGCCCCCGGGGCAGGGGGGTTACAGATGAGCAGTTCTTC
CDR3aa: CASSPRGRGVTDEQFF

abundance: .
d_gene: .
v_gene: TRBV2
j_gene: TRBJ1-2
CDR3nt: TGTGCCAGCAGTGTCGTGGAGGGGAATGGCTACACCTTC
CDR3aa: CASSVVEGNGYTF

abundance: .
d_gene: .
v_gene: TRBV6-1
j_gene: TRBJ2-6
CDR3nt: TGTGCCAGCACCAGTCCACTGTCTGGGGCCAACGTCCTGACTTTC
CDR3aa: CASTSPLSGANVLTF

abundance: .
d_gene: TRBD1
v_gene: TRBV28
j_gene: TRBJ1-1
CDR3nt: TGTGCCAGCAGTTCCCCAGGACAGGGAGGGACTGAAGCTTTCTTT
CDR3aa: CASSSPGQGGTEAFF

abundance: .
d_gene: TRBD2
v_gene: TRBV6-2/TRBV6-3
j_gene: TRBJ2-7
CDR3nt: TGTGCCAGCAGTTACACTAGCGGGAGCTACGAGCAGTACTTC
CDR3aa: CASSYTSGSYEQYF

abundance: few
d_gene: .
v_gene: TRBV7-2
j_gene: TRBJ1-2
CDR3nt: TGTGCCAGCAGCTTAACCGATCTTAACTATGGCTACACCTTC
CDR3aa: CASSLTDLNYGYTF

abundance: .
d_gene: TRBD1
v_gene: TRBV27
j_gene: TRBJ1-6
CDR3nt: TGTGCCAGCAGTTTTTCCTACAGGGGCCGAAATTCACCCCTCCACTTT
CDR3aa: CASSFSYRGRNSPLHF

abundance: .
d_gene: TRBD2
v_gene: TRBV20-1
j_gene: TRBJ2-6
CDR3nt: TGCAGTGCTAGCATAGGGACTAGCGCGTCTGGGGCCAACGTCCTGACTTTC
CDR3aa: CSASIGTSASGANVLTF

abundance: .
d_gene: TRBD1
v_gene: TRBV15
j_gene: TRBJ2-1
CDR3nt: TGTGCCACCAGCAGATCATCGGGACAGTACAATGAGCAGTTCTTC
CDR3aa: CATSRSSGQYNEQFF

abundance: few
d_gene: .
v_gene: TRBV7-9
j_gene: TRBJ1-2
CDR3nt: TGTGCCAGCAGCTTAGATATCAGAGCTAACTATGGCTACACCTTC
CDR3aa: CASSLDIRANYGYTF

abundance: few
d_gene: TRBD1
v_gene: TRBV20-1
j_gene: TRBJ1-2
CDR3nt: TGCAGTTCGAACACAGGGGAAACCGGCTACACCTTC
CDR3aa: CSSNTGETGYTF

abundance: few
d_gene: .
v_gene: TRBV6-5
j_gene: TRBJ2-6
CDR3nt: TGTGCCAGCAGTTTATCTCTGTGGGGGGCCAACGTCCTGACTTTC
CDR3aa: CASSLSLWGANVLTF

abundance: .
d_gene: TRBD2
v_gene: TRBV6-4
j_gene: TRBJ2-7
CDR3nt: TGTGCCAGCCGGAGTTCGACTAGCGGGAGGACCTACGAGCAGTACTTC
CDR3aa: CASRSSTSGRTYEQYF

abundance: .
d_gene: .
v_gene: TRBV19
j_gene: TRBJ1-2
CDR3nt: TGTGCCAGTAGTATCGAGGGGTCCTATGGCTACACCTTC
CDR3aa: CASSIEGSYGYTF

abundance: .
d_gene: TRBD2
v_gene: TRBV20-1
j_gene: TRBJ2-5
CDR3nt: TGCAGTGCTAGAGATGGGGGACTACCTCAAGAGACCCAGTACTTC
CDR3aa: CSARDGGLPQETQYF

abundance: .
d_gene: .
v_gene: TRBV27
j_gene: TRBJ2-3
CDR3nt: TGTGCCAGCAGTTTAAGGGCCGACTTGGGGGATACGCAGTATTTT
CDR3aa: CASSLRADLGDTQYF

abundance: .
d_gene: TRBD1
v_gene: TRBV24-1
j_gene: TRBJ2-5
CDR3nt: TGTGCCACCAGTGACCCGACAGGGGGCGGCGAGACCCAGTACTTC
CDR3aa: CATSDPTGGGETQYF

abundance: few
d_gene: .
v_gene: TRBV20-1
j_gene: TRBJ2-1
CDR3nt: TGCAGTGCTCGGTGGGATGAGCAGTTCTTC
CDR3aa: CSARWDEQFF

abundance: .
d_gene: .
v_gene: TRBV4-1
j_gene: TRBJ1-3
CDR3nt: TGCGCCAGCAGCCACACCTGGACACCTGGAAACACCATATATTTT
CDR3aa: CASSHTWTPGNTIYF

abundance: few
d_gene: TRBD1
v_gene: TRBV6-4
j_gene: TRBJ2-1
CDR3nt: TGTGCCAGCAGCCCCGGACAGGGGCGATACAATGAGCAGTTCTTC
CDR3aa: CASSPGQGRYNEQFF

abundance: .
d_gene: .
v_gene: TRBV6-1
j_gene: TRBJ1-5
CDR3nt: TGTGCCAGCACCAAGAGGGGAAATAGCAATCAGCCCCAGCATTTT
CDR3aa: CASTKRGNSNQPQHF

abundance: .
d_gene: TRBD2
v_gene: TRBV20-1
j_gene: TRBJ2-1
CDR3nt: TGCAGTGCTAGTTCGGGCGGGAGGGCCAACAATGAGCAGTTCTTC
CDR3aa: CSASSGGRANNEQFF

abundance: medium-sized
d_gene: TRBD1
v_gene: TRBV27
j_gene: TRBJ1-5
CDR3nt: TGTGCCAGCAGCATTGACAGGGGGAATCAGCCCCAGCATTTT
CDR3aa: CASSIDRGNQPQHF

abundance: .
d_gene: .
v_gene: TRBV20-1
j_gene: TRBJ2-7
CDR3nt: TGCAGTGCTAGAGATGTATCAAAGCCCTACGAGCAGTACTTC
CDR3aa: CSARDVSKPYEQYF

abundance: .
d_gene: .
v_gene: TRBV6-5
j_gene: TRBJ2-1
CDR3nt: TGTGCCAGCAGTTACTCGGGGTTATTAGCGTCCTACAATGAGCAGTTCTTC
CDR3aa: CASSYSGLLASYNEQFF

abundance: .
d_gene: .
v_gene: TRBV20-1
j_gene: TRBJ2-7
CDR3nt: TGCAGTGCTAGGATCGGGCTTAGCTCCTACGAGCAGTACTTC
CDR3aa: CSARIGLSSYEQYF

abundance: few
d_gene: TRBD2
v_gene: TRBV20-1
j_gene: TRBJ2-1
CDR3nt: TGCAGTGCTAGGCTAGCGGGATACAATGAGCAGTTCTTC
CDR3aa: CSARLAGYNEQFF

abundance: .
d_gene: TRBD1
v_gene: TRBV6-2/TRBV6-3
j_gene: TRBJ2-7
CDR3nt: TGTGCCAGCAGTAGGGACAGATCGTCCTACGAGCAGTACTTC
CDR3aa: CASSRDRSSYEQYF

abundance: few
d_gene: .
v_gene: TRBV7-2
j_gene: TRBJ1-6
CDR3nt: TGTGCCAGCAGTTCAGGGTGGATAATCAATTCACCCCTCCACTTT
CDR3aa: CASSSGWIINSPLHF

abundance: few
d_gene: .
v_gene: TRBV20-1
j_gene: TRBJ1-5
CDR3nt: TGCAGTGCTAACCGGGGGGGAAAAGTGGCAACTTTCAATCAGCCCCAGCATTTT
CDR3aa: CSANRGGKVATFNQPQHF

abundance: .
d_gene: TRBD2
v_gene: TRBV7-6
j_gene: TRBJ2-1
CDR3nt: TGTGCCAGCAGCTTAGCGTCTCGGTTCGCGGGAGGGCCTGCCCGCGATGAGCAGTTCTTC
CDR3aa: CASSLASRFAGGPARDEQFF

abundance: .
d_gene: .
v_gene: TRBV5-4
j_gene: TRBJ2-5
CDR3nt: TGTGCCAGCAGTCAACAGGGAGTGGAGACCCAGTACTTC
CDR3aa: CASSQQGVETQYF

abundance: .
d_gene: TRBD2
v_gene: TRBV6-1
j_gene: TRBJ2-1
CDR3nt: TGTGCCAGCAGTCGGACTAGCGGGAGTGTGGTCCATGAGCAGTTCTTC
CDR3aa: CASSRTSGSVVHEQFF

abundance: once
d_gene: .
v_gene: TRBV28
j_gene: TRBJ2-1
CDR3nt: TGTGCCAGCAGCCGAGCAACCAGGGACAATGAGCAGTTCTTC
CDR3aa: CASSRATRDNEQFF

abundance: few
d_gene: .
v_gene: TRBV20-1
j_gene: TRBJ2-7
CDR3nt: TGCAGTGCTATATCTCCCCCCGGGGAATACGAGCAGTACTTC
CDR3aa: CSAISPPGEYEQYF

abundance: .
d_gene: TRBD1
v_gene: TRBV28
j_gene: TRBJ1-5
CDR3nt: TGTGCCAGCACCTCAGGGACAGGGGCGGCTCAGCCCCAGCATTTT
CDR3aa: CASTSGTGAAQPQHF

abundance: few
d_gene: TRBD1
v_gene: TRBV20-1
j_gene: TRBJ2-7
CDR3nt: TGCAGTGCTGGCCGGGACAGGGGTTTAAGGGAGCAGTACTTC
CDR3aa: CSAGRDRGLREQYF

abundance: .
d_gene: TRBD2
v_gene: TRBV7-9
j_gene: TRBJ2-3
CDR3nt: TGTGCCAGCAGCGCAACTAGCGGGAGGGCCTTCAGTTCAGATACGCAGTATTTT
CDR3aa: CASSATSGRAFSSDTQYF

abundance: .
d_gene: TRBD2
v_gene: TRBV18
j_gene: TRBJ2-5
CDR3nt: TGTGCCAGCTCACCAGGGACTAGTCAAGAGACCCAGTACTTC
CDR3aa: CASSPGTSQETQYF

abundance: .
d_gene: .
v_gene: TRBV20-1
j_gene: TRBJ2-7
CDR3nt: TGCAGTGCTGCCATCCCACGGGGGCGACGGTACGAGCAGTACTTC
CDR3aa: CSAAIPRGRRYEQYF

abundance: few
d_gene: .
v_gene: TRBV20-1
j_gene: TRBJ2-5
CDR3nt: TGCAGTGCTAGCAAACGGGTTTGGGAGACCCAGTACTTC
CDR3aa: CSASKRVWETQYF

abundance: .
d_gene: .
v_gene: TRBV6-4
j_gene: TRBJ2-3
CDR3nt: TGTGCCAGCAGCCCGGGGTCCGAAACAGATACGCAGTATTTT
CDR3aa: CASSPGSETDTQYF

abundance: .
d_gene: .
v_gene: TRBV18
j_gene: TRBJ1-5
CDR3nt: TGTGCCAGCTCACCCGATAGCAATCAGCCCCAGCATTTT
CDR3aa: CASSPDSNQPQHF

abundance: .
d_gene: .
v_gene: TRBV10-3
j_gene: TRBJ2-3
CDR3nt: TGTGCCATCAGTTCCAGCGGTAGCACAGATACGCAGTATTTT
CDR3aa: CAISSSGSTDTQYF

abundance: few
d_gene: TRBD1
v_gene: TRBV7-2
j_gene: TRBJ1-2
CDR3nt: TGTGCCAGCAGCATGGGACAGGGCGACTATGGCTACACCTTC
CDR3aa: CASSMGQGDYGYTF

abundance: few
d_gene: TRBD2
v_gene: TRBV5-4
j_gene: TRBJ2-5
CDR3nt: TGTGCCAGCAGCTCACCTAGCGGGCCCTCAAAAGAGACCCAGTACTTC
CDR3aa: CASSSPSGPSKETQYF

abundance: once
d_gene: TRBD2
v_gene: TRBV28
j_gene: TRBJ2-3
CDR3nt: TGTGCCAGCAACCTAGGACTAGCGGGAGGGCCAGATACGCAGTATTTT
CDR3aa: CASNLGLAGGPDTQYF

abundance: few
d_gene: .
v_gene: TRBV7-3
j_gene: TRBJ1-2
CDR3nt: TGTGCCAGCAGCCCCTTCCGATATGGCTACACCTTC
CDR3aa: CASSPFRYGYTF

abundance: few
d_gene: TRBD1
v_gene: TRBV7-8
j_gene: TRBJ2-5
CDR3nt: TGTGCCAGCAGCGACCGCCCGGGACAGGGGTGGAAAAGATTCGTGGAGACCCAGTACTTC
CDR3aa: CASSDRPGQGWKRFVETQYF